This T cell receptor (beta chain) derives from a study of HIV-infected patients and healthy controls. TCRdb fed the 5' RACE reads into MiXCR, producing one record per CDR3 protein. The table has around 62,000 distinct CDR3 sequences, 19% seen once. The source is a human donor in good health. The sample taken for sequencing was CD4+ T cells from blood.

Here the CDR3 DNA reads TGTGCCAGCAGTTACCGTATAAGAGAGACCCAGTACTTC. Translated: CASSYRIRETQYF. The chain uses TRBV6-5 and TRBJ2-5; D is ambiguous. CDR3 size: 13 residues. Germline V gene data show CDR1 as MNHEY and CDR2 as SVGAGI. Trimming pared 2 bases from V and 4 bases from J, leaving 8 bases between.